These 14 T cell receptor beta chains were sequenced from one sample in a study of blood T cell repertoires in COVID-19 (TCRdb year 2020). Receptors were amplified or captured by the immunoSEQ multiplex PCR assay. TCRdb obtained this table from immuneACCESS and retained in-frame rearrangements with V and J assigned. These tables miss some clones; where compared with another copy, unresolved V genes account for less than half of the shortfall, and the remainder is unexplained. For this sample the table gives around 50,000 clones, of which roughly nine tenths were detected only once. Around 17% of the sample is held by the ten biggest clonotypes. What was sequenced was peripheral blood. All receptors come from a man aged 70 or older with active COVID-19.

This chain links TRBV19 with TRBJ1-2; D is unclear. The CDR3 is 14 amino acids. Germline V gene sequence: CDR1 LNHDA, CDR2 SQIVND (reference sequence). V lost 2 bases to trimming and J lost 4 bases, with 11 bases between them. As DNA, the CDR3 is TGTGCCAGTAGTATAACCCCGGGGAGCTATGGCTACACCTTC. Its protein is CASSITPGSYGYTF.

CDR3 in DNA: TGCGCCAGCAGGGTCAGATTCGGGACAGGGAGTTCCGGGGGCCCCTACGAGCAGTACTTC. Amino acids: CASRVRFGTGSSGGPYEQYF. This sequence joins TRBV5-1 and TRBJ2-7; 9 nucleotides align to TRBD1. Germline loops: CDR1 SGHRS, CDR2 YFSETQ. This CDR3 is built from 20 residues. Unmatched junction bases numbered 23, after V lost 5 bases and J lost 2 bases.

This clone was counted only a few times. The V gene is TRBV10-3, the J gene TRBJ2-7, with TRBD1 matching over 10 bases. Germline CDR1 is ENHRY and CDR2 is SYGVKD. The ends lost 3 bases at V and 5 bases at J; junction bases unmatched: 4. This CDR3 comprises 14 residues. CDR3: CAISDTGTGDEQYF. The CDR3 DNA sequence: TGTGCCATCAGTGACACCGGGACAGGGGACGAGCAGTACTTC.

In DNA, the CDR3 is TGTGCCAGCAGTGAAGGCCCGTCAGGGCGCGGCTACACCTTC. Protein sequence: CASSEGPSGRGYTF. The rearrangement links TRBV6-1 to TRBJ1-2; tentatively, D is TRBD1 (5 bases). Trimming cost V 1 base and J 8 bases, with 14 bases left between them. Germline V gene data show CDR1 as MNHNS and CDR2 as SASEGT. This CDR3 has 14 amino acids.

The gene calls are TRBV28 and TRBJ1-6; maybe TRBD1 (6 bases). Trimming left V 7 bases short and J 4 bases short, with 14 bases between. The germline V gene has CDR1 MDHEN and CDR2 SYDVKM. There are 15 residues in the CDR3. The CDR3 sequence is CASNTWTEYNSPLHF. The CDR3 DNA is TGTGCCAGCAACACGTGGACAGAATATAATTCACCCCTCCACTTT.

The chain uses TRBV5-1 and TRBJ1-4; unclear D gene. The CDR3 has 15 amino acids. Germline V CDR1 and CDR2: SGHRS, YFSETQ. Deletions cut 4 bases from V and 4 bases from J, with 14 bases between. CDR3 region: CASSPGSQFNEKLFF. CDR3 nucleotide sequence: TGCGCCAGCAGCCCCGGTTCACAGTTTAATGAAAAACTGTTTTTT.

The V call is TRBV28, the J call TRBJ2-6; D might be TRBD2 (6 bases). Germline V lookup: CDR1 MDHEN, CDR2 SYDVKM. This CDR3 region has 18 residues. Trimming pared 5 bases from V and 4 bases from J, leaving 21 bases between. The CDR3 DNA reads TGTGCCAGCAGTCGTTTGGCCCGTGCGGGGTCCGGGGCCAACGTCCTGACTTTC. It specifies CASSRLARAGSGANVLTF.

The rearrangement uses TRBV15 and TRBJ2-3, with a tentative D call TRBD2 (5 bases). V lost 0 bases and J 6 bases, leaving 13 bases between the germline ends. In germline, CDR1 is LNHNV, CDR2 YYDKDF (reference sequence). The CDR3 has 15 residues. The CDR3 protein is CATSRDLGLMDTQYF. CDR3 DNA: TGTGCCACCAGCAGAGATCTAGGACTTATGGATACGCAGTATTTT.

The gene calls are TRBV6-5 and TRBJ2-7, with a weak D call TRBD2 (5 bases). V was shortened by 0 bases and J by 6 bases, with 15 bases between the two germline ends. This CDR3 contains 15 residues. Germline CDR1 is MNHEY and CDR2 is SVGAGI. The CDR3 DNA reads as TGTGCCAGCAGTTACTCGATCTTGGGAGTGTTCGAGCAGTACTTC. Residues: CASSYSILGVFEQYF.

The gene calls are TRBV5-8 and TRBJ1-5, with D maybe TRBD1 (6 bases). Germline V lookup: CDR1 SGHTS, CDR2 YDEGEE. The CDR3 runs 14 residues. V lost 4 bases to trimming and J lost 4 bases, with 12 bases between them. The CDR3 DNA is TGTGCCAGCAGCCATAGGGGGTGGAATCAGCCCCAGCATTTT. This codes for CASSHRGWNQPQHF.

J is TRBJ1-2 and V is TRBV5-1; D perhaps matches TRBD1 (5 bases). The CDR3 has 15 residues. Germline CDR1 SGHRS, CDR2 YFSETQ. Trimming removed 0 bases at V and 2 bases at J, with 11 bases between. CDR3 sequence (DNA): TGCGCCAGCAGCTTGGCGACAGTAACCAACTATGGCTACACCTTC. This gives the protein CASSLATVTNYGYTF.

The chain carries TRBV18 and TRBJ2-7; 10 nucleotides align to TRBD2. V gave up 6 bases and J gave up 2 bases; unmatched junction bases: 13. Germline V gives CDR1 KGHSH, CDR2 LQKENI. CDR3 length equals 17 residues. CDR3 in DNA: TGTGCCAGCTCCCCGGTAGCTAGCGGGGGTGCCACCTACGAGCAGTACTTC. Translating it yields CASSPVASGGATYEQYF.

As DNA, the CDR3 is TGTGCCAGCAGCGTAGGAGGGACAGGGCGGCCCCCCTACAATGAGCAGTTCTTC. Residues: CASSVGGTGRPPYNEQFF. The chain recombines TRBV9 with TRBJ2-1; 9 positions match TRBD1. The CDR3 spans 18 residues. The V segment lost 0 bases and the J segment 2 bases; nucleotides outside the gene matches: 9. Germline V gives CDR1 SGDLS, CDR2 YYNGEE.

The J gene is TRBJ1-6, the V gene TRBV30, with 9 bases that match TRBD1. The CDR3 runs to 14 residues. CDR1 and CDR2 from the germline V gene are GTSNPN and SVGIG (reference sequence). Germline trimming cut 0 bases from V and 7 bases from J; bases unmatched to any gene: 1. The CDR3 here is CAWSVGQGNSPLHF. Written as DNA, the CDR3 is TGTGCCTGGAGTGTAGGACAGGGGAATTCACCCCTCCACTTT.